The clone carrying this TCR beta chain showed up many times. Assay: immunoSEQ multiplex PCR; the TCRdb copy retains only in-frame clones and omits some. The table has approximately 320,000 clones, 65% to 90% seen once. With 3 bases removed from V and 2 bases from J, the gap between germline ends came to 14 bases. Germline loops: CDR1 DFQATT, CDR2 SNEGSKA (reference sequence). The CDR3 totals 15 residues. This sample was taken from a study of blood T cell repertoires in COVID-19. V usage is TRBV20-1 and J usage is TRBJ1-5; D gene ambiguous. This TCR derives from a human donor in a cohort sampled during active COVID-19. The sample consisted of peripheral blood. The CDR3 sequence: CSASFEGSGNQPQHF. CDR3 DNA: TGCAGTGCTAGTTTTGAGGGTTCTGGCAATCAGCCCCAGCATTTT.